What follows describes a single T cell receptor beta chain. This sample was taken from a study of OX40 agonist ivuxolimab in advanced cancers. Study context: Eligibility rules accepted prior anti-PD-1, anti-PD-L1 or anti-CTLA-4 therapy, and over 30% had some.

Assay used: immunoSEQ multiplex PCR; TCRdb lists only in-frame clones, some missing. Of around 59,000 clones listed, roughly nine tenths are singletons. The V and J ends lost 0 bases and 7 bases, in that order; junction bases with no gene match: 10. CDR1 SGHDT and CDR2 YYEEEE come from the germline V gene. CDR3 size: 17 residues. The chain carries TRBV5-6 and TRBJ1-4; 9 bases fit TRBD1. The material sequenced was CD4+ or CD8+ T cells sorted from blood, taken in a trial of the OX40 agonist ivuxolimab. The TCR comes from an adult with an advanced solid tumor such as melanoma, head and neck, liver or kidney cancer. The CDR3 here is CASSLVSQGAPSEKLFF. The CDR3 DNA sequence: TGTGCCAGCAGCTTGGTCTCACAGGGGGCCCCTAGTGAAAAACTGTTTTTT. Looking up the rest from reference TRBV5-6 and TRBJ1-4 gives the full variable domain: DAGVTQSPTHLIKTRGQQVTLRCSPKSGHDTVSWYQQALGQGPQFIFQYYEEEERQRGNFPDRFSGHQFPNYSSELNVNALLLGDSALYLCASSLVSQGAPSEKLFFGSGTQLSVL.